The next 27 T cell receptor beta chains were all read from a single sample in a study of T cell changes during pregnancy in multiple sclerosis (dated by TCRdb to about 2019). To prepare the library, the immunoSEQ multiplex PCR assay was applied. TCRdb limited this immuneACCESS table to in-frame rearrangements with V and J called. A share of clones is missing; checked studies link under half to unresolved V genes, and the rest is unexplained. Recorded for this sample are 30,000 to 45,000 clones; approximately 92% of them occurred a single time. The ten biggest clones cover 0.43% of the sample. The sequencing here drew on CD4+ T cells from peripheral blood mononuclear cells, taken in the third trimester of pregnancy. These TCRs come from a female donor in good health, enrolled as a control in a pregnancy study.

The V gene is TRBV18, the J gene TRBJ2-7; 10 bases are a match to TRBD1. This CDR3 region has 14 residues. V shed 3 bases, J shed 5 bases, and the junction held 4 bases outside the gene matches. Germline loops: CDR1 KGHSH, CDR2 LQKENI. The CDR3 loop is CASSPTGGLDEQYF. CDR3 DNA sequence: TGTGCCAGCTCACCGACAGGGGGCTTGGACGAGCAGTACTTC.

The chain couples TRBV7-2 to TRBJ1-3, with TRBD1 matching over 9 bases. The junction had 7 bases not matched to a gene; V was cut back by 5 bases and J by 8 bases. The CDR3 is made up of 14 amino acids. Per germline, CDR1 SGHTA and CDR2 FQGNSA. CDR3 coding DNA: TGTGCCAGCAGCCCGGGGACAGGGAGGGACACCATATATTTT. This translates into CASSPGTGRDTIYF.

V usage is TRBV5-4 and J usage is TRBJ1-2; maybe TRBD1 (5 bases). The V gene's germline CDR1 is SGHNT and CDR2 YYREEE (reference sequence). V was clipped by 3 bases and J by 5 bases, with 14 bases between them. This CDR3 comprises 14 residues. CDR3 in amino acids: CASSSRGKEYGYTF. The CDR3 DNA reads TGTGCCAGCAGCTCGCGGGGCAAGGAGTATGGCTACACCTTC. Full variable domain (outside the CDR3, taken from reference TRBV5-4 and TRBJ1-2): ETGVTQSPTHLIKTRGQQVTLRCSSQSGHNTVSWYQQALGQGPQFIFQYYREEENGRGNFPPRFSGLQFPNYSSELNVNALELDDSALYLCASSSRGKEYGYTFGSGTRLTVV.

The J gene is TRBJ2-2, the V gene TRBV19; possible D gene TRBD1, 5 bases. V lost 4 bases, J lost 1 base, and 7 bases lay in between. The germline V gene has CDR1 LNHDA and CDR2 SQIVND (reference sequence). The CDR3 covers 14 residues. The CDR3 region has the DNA TGTGCCAGTAGTAACCAGGGGAACACCGGGGAGCTGTTTTTT. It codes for CASSNQGNTGELFF.

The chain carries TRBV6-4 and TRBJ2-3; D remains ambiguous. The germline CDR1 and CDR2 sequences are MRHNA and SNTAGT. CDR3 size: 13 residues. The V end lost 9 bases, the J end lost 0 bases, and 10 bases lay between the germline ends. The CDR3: CARKTESTDTQYF. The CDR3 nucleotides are TGTGCCAGAAAGACGGAGAGCACAGATACGCAGTATTTT.

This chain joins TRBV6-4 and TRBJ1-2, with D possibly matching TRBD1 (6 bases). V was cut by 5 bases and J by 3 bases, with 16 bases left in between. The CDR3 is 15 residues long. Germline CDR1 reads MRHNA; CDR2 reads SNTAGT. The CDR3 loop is CASSLGTGRDYGYTF. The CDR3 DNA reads TGTGCCAGCAGTTTAGGAACAGGGAGAGACTATGGCTACACCTTC.

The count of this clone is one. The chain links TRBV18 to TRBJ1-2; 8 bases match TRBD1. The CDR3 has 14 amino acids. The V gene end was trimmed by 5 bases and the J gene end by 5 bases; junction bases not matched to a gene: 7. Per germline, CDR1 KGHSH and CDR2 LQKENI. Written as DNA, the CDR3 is TGTGCCAGCTCAACCGGGGACAGGATATATGGCTACACCTTC. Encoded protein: CASSTGDRIYGYTF.

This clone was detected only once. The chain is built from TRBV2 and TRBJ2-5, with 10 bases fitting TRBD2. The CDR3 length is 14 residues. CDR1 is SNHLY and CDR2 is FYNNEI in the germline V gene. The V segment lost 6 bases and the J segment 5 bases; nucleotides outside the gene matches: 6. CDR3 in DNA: TGTGCCAGCAGGGATAGCGGGGGGCTCGAGACCCAGTACTTC. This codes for CASRDSGGLETQYF.

CDR3 coding DNA: TGTGCCAGCAGTTGGGGACAGGCGACGGGGGAGCAGTACTTC. Translating it yields CASSWGQATGEQYF. This rearrangement joins TRBV27 to TRBJ2-7; 8 bases match TRBD1. CDR3 length: 14 residues. Losses at the gene ends were 4 bases for V and 7 bases for J; bases not matched to a gene: 9. Germline assignment: CDR1 MNHEY and CDR2 SMNVEV (reference sequence).

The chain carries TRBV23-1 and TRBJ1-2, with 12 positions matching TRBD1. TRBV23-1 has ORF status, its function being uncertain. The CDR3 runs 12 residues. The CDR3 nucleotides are TGCGAGGGACAGGGGGCCTTCTATGGCTACACCTTC. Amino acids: CEGQGAFYGYTF.

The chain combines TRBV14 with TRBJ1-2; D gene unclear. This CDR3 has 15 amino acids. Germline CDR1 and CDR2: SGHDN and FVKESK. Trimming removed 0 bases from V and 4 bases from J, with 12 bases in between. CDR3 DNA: TGTGCCAGCAGCCAAGAGAGAGCCTCCTTCTATGGCTACACCTTC. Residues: CASSQERASFYGYTF.

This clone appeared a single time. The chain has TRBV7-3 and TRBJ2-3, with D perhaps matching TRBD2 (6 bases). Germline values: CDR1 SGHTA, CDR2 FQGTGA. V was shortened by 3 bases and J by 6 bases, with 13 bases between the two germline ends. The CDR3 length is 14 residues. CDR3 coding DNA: TGTGCCAGCAGCTTTGTTCCTCGGGGGGATACGCAGTATTTT. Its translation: CASSFVPRGDTQYF.

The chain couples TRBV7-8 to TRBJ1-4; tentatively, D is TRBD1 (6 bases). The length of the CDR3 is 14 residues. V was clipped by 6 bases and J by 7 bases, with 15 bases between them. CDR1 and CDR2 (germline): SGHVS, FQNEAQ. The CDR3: CASRAGAQGEKLFF. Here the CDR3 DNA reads TGTGCCAGCAGGGCCGGGGCACAGGGTGAAAAACTGTTTTTT.

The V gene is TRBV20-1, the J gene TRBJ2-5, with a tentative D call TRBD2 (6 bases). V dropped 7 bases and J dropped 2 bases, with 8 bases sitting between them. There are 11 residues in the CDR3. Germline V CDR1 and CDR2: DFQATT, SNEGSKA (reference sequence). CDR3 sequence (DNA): TGCAGTGTGGGAGGTCAAGAGACCCAGTACTTC. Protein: CSVGGQETQYF.

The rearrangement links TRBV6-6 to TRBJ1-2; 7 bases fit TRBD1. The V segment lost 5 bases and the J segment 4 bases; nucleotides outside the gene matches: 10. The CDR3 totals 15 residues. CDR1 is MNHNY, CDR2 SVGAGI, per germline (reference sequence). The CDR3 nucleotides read TGTGCCAGCAGTATGGGACAGACTTCTTTCTATGGCTACACCTTC. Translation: CASSMGQTSFYGYTF.

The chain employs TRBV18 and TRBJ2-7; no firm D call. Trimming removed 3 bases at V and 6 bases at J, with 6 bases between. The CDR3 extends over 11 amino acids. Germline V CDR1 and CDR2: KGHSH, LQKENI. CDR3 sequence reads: CASSPSFEQYF. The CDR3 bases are TGTGCCAGCTCACCCAGTTTCGAGCAGTACTTC. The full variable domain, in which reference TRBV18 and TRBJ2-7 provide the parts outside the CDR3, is NAGVMQNPRHLVRRRGQEARLRCSPMKGHSHVYWYRQLPEEGLKFMVYLQKENIIDESGMPKERFSAEFPKEGPSILRIQQVVRGDSAAYFCASSPSFEQYFGPGTRLTVT.

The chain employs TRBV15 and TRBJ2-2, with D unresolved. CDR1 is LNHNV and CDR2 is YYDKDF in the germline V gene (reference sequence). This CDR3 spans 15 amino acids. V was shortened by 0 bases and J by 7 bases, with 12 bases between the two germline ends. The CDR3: CATSRDLAGSGELFF. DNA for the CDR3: TGTGCCACCAGCAGAGATCTGGCAGGCAGCGGGGAGCTGTTTTTT.

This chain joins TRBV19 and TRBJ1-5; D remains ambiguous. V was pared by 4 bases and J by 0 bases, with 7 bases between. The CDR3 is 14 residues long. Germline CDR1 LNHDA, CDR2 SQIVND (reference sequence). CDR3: CASSNWASNQPQHF. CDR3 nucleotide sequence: TGTGCCAGTAGTAATTGGGCTAGCAATCAGCCCCAGCATTTT.

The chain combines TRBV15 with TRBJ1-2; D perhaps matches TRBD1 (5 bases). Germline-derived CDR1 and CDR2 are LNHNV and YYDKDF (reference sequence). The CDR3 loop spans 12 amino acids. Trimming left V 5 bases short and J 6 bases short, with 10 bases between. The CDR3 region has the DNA TGTGCCACCAGCGCCGAAGGGGATGGCTACACCTTC. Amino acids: CATSAEGDGYTF.

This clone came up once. The CDR3 region is CASNGLAGGSADTQYF. The CDR3 DNA reads TGTGCCAGTAACGGACTAGCGGGGGGGTCAGCAGATACGCAGTATTTT. The gene calls are TRBV19 and TRBJ2-3, with TRBD2 matching 15 bases. Germline assignment: CDR1 LNHDA and CDR2 SQIVND (reference sequence). This CDR3 is 16 amino acids long. V dropped 7 bases and J dropped 4; count of bases not matched to a gene: 6. Full variable domain (rest looked up from reference TRBV19 and TRBJ2-3): DGGITQSPKYLFRKEGQNVTLSCEQNLNHDAMYWYRQDPGQGLRLIYYSQIVNDFQKGDIAEGYSVSREKKESFPLTVTSAQKNPTAFYLCASNGLAGGSADTQYFGPGTRLTVL.

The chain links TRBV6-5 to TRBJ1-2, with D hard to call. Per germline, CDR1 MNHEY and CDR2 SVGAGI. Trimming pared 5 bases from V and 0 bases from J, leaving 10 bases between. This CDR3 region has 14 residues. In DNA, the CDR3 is TGTGCCAGCAGTCAGAGACATTCTAACTATGGCTACACCTTC. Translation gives CASSQRHSNYGYTF.

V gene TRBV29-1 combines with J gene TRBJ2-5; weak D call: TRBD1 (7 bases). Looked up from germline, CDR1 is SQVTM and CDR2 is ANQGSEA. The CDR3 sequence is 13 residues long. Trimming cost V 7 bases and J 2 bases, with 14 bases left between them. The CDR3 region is CSAGGQLQETQYF. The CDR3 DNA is TGCAGCGCCGGGGGACAGTTACAAGAGACCCAGTACTTC.

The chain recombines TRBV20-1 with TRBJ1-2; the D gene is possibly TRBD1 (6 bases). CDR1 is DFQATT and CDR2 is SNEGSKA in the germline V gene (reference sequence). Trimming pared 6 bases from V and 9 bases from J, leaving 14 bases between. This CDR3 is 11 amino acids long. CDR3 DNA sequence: TGCAGTGCCAGTACCGACAGGAGCTACACCTTC. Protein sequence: CSASTDRSYTF.

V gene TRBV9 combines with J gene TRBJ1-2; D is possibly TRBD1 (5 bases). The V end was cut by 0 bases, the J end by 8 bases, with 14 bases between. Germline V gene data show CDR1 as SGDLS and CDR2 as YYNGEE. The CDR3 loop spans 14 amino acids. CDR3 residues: CASSVAAGGEGYTF. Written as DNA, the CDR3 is TGTGCCAGCAGCGTAGCGGCCGGGGGAGAAGGCTACACCTTC.

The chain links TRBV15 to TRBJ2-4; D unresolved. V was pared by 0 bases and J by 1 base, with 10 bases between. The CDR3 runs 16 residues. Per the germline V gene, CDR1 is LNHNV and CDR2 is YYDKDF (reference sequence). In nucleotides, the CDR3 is TGTGCCACCAGCAGAGATCAGAATAGCGCCAAAAACATTCAGTACTTC. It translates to CATSRDQNSAKNIQYF.

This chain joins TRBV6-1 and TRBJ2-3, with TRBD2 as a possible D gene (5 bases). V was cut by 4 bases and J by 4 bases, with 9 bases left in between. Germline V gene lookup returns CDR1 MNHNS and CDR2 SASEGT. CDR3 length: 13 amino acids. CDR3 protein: CASSADSPDTQYF. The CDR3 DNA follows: TGTGCCAGCAGTGCGGACTCGCCAGATACGCAGTATTTT.

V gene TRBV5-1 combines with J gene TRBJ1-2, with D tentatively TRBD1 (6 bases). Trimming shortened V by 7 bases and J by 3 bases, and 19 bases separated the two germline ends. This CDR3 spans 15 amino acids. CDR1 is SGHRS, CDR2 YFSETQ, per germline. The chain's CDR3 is CASSPWGGEDYGYTF. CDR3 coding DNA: TGCGCCAGCTCACCCTGGGGGGGCGAGGACTATGGCTACACCTTC.